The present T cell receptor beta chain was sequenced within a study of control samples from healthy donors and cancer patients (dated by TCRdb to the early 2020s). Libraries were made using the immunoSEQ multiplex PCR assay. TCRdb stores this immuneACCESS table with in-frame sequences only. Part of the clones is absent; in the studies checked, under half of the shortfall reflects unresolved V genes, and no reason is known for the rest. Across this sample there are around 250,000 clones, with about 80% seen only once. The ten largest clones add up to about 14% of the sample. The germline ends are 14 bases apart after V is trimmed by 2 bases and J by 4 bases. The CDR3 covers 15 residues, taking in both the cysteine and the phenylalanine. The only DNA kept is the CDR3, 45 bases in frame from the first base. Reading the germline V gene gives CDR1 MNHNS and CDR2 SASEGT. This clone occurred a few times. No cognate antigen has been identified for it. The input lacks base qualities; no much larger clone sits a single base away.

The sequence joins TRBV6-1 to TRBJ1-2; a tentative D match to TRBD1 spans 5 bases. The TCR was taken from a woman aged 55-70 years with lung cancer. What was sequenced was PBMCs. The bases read TGTGCCAGCAGTGAACGTGGGGCCAAGTCCTATGGCTACACCTTC. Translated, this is CASSERGAKSYGYTF.